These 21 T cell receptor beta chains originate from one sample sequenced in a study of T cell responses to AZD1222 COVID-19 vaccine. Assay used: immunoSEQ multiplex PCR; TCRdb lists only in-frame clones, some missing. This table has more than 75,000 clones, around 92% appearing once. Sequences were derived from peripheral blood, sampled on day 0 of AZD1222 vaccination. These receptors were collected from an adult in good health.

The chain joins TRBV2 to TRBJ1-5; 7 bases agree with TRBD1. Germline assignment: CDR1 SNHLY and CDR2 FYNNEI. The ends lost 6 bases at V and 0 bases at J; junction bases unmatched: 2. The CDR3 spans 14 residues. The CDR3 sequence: CASRGQLSNQPQHF. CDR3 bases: TGTGCCAGCAGGGGACAGCTTAGCAATCAGCCCCAGCATTTT.

CDR3 coding DNA: TGTGCCTGGAGTAAAGACAGGGCTTCTGGAAACACCATATATTTT. The encoded protein is CAWSKDRASGNTIYF. The chain couples TRBV30 to TRBJ1-3; TRBD1 matches at 7 bases. With 2 bases clipped from V and 1 base from J, the junction kept 5 bases outside the gene matches. CDR3 length: 15 amino acids. Per germline, CDR1 GTSNPN and CDR2 SVGIG (reference sequence). The full variable domain, completed using reference TRBV30 and TRBJ1-3, is SQTIHQWPATLVQPVGSPLSLECTVEGTSNPNLYWYRQAAGRGLQLLFYSVGIGQISSEVPQNLSASRPQDRQFILSSKKLLLSDSGFYLCAWSKDRASGNTIYFGEGSWLTVV.

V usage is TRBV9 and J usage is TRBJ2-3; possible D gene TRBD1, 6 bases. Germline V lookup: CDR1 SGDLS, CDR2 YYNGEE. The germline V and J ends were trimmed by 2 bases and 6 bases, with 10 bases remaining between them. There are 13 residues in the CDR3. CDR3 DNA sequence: TGTGCCAGCAGCGTTGGGGGCGCCGATACGCAGTATTTT. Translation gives CASSVGGADTQYF.

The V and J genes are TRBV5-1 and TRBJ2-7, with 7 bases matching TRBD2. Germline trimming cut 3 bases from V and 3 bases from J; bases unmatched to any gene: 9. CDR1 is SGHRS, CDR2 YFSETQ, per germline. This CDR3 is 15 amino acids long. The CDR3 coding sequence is TGCGCCAGCAGCTCAGTGGGGGAGGGATACTACGAGCAGTACTTC. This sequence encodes CASSSVGEGYYEQYF.

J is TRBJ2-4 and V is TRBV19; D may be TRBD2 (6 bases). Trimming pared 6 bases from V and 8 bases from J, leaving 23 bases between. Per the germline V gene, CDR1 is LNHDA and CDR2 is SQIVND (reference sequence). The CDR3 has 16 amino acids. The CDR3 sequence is CASSINSGTQVHIQYF. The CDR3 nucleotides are TGTGCCAGTAGCATTAATTCCGGGACTCAGGTCCACATTCAGTACTTC.

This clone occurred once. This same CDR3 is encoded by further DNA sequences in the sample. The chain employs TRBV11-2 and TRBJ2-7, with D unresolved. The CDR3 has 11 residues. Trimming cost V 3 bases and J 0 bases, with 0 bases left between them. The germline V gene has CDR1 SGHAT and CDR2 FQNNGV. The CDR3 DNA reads TGTGCCAGCAGCTTCTCCTACGAGCAGTACTTC. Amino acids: CASSFSYEQYF.

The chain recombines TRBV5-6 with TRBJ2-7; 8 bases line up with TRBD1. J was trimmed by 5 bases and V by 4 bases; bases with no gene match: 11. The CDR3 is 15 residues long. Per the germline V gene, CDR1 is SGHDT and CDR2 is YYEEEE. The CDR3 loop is CASSPRTGYNHEQYF. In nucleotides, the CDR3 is TGTGCCAGCAGCCCCCGGACAGGGTATAACCACGAGCAGTACTTC.

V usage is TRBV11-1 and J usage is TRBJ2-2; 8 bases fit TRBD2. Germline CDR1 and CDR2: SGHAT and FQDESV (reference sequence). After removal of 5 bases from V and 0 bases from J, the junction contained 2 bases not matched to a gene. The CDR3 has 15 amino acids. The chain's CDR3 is CASSRSGTNTGELFF. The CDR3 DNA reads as TGTGCCAGCAGCCGTAGCGGGACGAACACCGGGGAGCTGTTTTTT.

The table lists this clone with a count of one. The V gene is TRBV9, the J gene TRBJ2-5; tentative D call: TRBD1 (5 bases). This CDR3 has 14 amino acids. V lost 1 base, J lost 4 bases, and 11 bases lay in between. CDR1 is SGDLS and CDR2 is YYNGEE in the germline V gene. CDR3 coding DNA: TGTGCCAGCAGCGTACAGGGCCTGGGAGAGACCCAGTACTTC. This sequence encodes CASSVQGLGETQYF.

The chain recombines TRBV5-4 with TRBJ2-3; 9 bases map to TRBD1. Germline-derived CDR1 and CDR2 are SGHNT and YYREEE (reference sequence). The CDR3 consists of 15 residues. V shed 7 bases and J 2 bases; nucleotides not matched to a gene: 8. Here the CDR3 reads CASGQGMGITDTQYF. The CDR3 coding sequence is TGTGCCAGCGGACAGGGGATGGGAATCACAGATACGCAGTATTTT. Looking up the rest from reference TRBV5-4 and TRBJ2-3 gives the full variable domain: ETGVTQSPTHLIKTRGQQVTLRCSSQSGHNTVSWYQQALGQGPQFIFQYYREEENGRGNFPPRFSGLQFPNYSSELNVNALELDDSALYLCASGQGMGITDTQYFGPGTRLTVL.

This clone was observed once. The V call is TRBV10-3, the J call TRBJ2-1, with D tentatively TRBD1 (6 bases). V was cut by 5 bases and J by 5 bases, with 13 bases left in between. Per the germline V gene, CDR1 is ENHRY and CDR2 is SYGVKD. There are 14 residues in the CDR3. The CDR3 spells CAISPRGFDNEQFF. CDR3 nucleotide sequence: TGTGCCATCAGTCCCAGGGGATTTGACAATGAGCAGTTCTTC.

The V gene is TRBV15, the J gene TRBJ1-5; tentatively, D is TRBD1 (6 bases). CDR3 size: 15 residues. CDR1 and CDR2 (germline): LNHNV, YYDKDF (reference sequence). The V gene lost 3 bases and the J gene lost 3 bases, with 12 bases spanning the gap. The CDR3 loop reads CATSRGATTNQPQHF. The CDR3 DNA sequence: TGTGCCACCAGCAGGGGGGCCACTACCAATCAGCCCCAGCATTTT. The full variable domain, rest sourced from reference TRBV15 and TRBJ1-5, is DAMVIQNPRYQVTQFGKPVTLSCSQTLNHNVMYWYQQKSSQAPKLLFHYYDKDFNNEADTPDNFQSRRPNTSFCFLDIRSPGLGDTAMYLCATSRGATTNQPQHFGDGTRLSIL.

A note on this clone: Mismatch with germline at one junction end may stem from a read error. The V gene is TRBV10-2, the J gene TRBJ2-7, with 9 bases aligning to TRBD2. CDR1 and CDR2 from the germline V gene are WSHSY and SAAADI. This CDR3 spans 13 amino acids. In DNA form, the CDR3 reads TGCGCCAGCAATGAGGCCCTAGCGGGACAGCAGTACTTC. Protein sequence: CASNEALAGQQYF.

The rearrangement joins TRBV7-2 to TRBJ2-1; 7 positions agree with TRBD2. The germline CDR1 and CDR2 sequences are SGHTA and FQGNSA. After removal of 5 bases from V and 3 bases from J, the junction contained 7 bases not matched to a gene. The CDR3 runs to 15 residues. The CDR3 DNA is TGTGCCAGCAGCCACGGGGGGATGTTCTACAATGAGCAGTTCTTC. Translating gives CASSHGGMFYNEQFF.

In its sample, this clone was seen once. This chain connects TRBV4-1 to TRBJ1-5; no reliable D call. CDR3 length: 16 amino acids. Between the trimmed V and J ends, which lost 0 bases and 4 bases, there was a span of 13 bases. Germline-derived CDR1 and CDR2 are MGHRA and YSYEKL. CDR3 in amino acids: CASSQDIGRYNQPQHF. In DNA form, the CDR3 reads TGCGCCAGCAGCCAAGATATAGGACGGTATAATCAGCCCCAGCATTTT.

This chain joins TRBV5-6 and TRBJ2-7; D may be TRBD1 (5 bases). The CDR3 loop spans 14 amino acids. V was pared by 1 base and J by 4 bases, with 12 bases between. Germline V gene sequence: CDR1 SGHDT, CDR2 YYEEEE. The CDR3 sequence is CASSLRGTRYEQYF. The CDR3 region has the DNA TGTGCCAGCAGCTTGAGGGGCACCCGATACGAGCAGTACTTC.

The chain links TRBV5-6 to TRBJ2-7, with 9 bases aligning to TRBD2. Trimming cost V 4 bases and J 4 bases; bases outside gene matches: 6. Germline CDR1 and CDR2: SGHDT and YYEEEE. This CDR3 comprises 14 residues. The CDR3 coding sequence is TGTGCCAGCAGCCCTCTAGCGGGGACGTACGAGCAGTACTTC. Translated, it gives CASSPLAGTYEQYF.

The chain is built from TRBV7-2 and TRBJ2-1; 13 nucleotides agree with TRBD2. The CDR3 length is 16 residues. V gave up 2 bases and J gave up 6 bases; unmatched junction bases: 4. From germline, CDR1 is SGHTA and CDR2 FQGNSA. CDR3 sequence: CASSLRLAGGPNEQFF. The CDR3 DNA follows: TGTGCCAGCAGCTTAAGACTAGCGGGAGGCCCCAATGAGCAGTTCTTC.

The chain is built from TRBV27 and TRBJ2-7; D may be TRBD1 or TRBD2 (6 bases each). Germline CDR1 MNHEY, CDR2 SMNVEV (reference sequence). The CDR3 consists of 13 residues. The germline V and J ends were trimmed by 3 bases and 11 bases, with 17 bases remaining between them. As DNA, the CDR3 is TGTGCCAGCAGTTTCAGTCGGGGGCCCGGGAAGTACTTC. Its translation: CASSFSRGPGKYF.

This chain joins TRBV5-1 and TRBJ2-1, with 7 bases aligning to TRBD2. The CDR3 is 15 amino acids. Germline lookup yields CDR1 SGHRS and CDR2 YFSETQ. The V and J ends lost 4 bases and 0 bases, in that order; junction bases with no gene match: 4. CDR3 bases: TGCGCCAGCAGCGCTAGCGGTAGCTCCTACAATGAGCAGTTCTTC. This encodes CASSASGSSYNEQFF. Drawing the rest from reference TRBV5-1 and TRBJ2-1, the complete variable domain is KAGVTQTPRYLIKTRGQQVTLSCSPISGHRSVSWYQQTPGQGLQFLFEYFSETQRNKGNFPGRFSGRQFSNSRSEMNVSTLELGDSALYLCASSASGSSYNEQFFGPGTRLTVL.

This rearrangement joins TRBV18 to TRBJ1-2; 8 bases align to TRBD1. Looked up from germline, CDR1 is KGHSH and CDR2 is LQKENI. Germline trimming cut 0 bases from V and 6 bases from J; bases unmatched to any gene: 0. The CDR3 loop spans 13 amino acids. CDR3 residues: CASSPPTGDGYTF. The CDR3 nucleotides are TGTGCCAGCTCACCACCGACAGGGGATGGCTACACCTTC.